This TCR beta chain was sequenced in a study of CD8 T cells in Susac syndrome. The CDR3 contains 18 residues. CDR1 is MGHRA, CDR2 YSYEKL, per germline. J gave up 0 bases and V 1 base, and 7 bases lay outside the gene matches. Reverse transcription of roughly 0.45 to 1 ug RNA was carried out with random hexamers. With immunoSEQ multiplex PCR, TCR beta CDR3 was amplified across 54 Vbeta and 13 Jbeta. TCRdb itself ran the immunoSEQ multiplex PCR reads through MiXCR, one entry per CDR3 protein. The sample shows about 120,000 distinct CDR3 sequences, 90% to 95% of them seen only once. Study findings and constraints: In its TCR sequencing and HLA analysis, the study acknowledged that the number of individuals was relatively small.

TCR beta was sequenced from blood CD8+ and CD4+ T cells. Negative isolation was used for CD8+ and CD4+ T cells, and FACS enrichment was applied to TEMRA cells. A remark on this clonotype: The antigen is undetermined.

This receptor was identified in a human donor with multiple sclerosis. The V and J genes are TRBV4-1 and TRBJ2-7; 12 positions match TRBD2. The sample consisted of CD4+ T cells from PBMCs. The CDR3 sequence: CASSQARLAGVLSYEQYF. CDR3 coding DNA: TGCGCCAGCAGCCAAGCTCGACTAGCGGGGGTGCTCTCCTACGAGCAGTACTTC.